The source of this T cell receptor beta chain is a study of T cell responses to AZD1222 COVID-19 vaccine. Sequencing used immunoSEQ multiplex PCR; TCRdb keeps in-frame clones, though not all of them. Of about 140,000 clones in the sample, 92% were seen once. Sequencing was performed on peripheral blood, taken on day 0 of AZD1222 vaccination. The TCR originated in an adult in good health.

CDR3 in amino acids: CASSPAGSASGPQHF. For the CDR3, the DNA is TGTGCCAGCAGTCCGGCCGGGAGCGCAAGTGGGCCCCAGCATTTT. The chain couples TRBV28 to TRBJ1-5, with D unresolved. The CDR3 sequence is 15 residues long. Deletions cut 5 bases from V and 9 bases from J, with 20 bases between. Germline V gene sequence: CDR1 MDHEN, CDR2 SYDVKM.